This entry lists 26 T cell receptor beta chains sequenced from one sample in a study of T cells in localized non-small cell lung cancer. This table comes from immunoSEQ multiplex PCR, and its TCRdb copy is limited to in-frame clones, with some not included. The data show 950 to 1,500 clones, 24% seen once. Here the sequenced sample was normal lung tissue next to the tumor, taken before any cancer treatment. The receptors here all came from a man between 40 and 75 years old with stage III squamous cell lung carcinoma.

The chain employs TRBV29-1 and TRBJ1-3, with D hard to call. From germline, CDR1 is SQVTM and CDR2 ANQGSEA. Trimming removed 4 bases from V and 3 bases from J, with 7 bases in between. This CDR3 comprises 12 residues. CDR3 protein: CSVGLDGNTIYF. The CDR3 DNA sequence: TGCAGCGTTGGGCTTGATGGAAACACCATATATTTT.

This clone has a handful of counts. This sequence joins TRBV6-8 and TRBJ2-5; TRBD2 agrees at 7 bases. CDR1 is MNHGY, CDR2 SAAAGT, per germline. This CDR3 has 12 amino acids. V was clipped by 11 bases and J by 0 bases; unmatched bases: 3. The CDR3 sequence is CASREYQETQYF. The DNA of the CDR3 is TGTGCCTCGCGGGAGTACCAAGAGACCCAGTACTTC.

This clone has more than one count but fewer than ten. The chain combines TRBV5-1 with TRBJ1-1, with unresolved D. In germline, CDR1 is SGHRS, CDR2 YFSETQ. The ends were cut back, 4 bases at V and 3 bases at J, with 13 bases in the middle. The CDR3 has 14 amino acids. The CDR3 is CASSKQIGDTEAFF. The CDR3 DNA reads TGCGCCAGCAGCAAGCAGATCGGCGACACTGAAGCTTTCTTT.

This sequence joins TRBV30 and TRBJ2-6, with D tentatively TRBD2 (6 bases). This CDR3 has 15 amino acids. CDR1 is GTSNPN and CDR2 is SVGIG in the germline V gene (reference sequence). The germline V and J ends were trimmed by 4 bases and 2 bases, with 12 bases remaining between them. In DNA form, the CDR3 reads TGTGCCTGGATCGCGGGGTGGACTGGGGCCAACGTCCTGACTTTC. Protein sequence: CAWIAGWTGANVLTF.

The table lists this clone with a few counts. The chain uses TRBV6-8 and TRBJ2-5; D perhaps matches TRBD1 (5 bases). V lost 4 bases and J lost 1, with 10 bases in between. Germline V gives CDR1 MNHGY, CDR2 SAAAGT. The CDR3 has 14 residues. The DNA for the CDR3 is TGTGCCAGCAGTTTGACAGAAGCCCAAGAGACCCAGTACTTC. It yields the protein CASSLTEAQETQYF.

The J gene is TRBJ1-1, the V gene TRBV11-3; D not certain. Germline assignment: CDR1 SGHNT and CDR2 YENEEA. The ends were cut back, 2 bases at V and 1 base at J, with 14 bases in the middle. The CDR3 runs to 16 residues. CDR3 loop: CASSLNFAGGNTEAFF. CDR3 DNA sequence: TGTGCCAGCAGCTTAAATTTCGCAGGAGGGAACACTGAAGCTTTCTTT.

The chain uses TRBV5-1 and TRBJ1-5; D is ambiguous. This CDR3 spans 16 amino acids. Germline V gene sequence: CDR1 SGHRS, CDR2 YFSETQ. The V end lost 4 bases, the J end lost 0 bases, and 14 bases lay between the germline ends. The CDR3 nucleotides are TGCGCCAGCAGCCCGGACGGTAAGACTAGCAATCAGCCCCAGCATTTT. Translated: CASSPDGKTSNQPQHF.

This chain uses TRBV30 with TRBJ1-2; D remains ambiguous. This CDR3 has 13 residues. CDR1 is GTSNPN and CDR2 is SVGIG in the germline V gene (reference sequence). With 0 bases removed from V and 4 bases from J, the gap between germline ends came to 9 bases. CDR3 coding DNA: TGTGCCTGGAGTGTTCTGGGATTCTATGGCTACACCTTC. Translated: CAWSVLGFYGYTF.

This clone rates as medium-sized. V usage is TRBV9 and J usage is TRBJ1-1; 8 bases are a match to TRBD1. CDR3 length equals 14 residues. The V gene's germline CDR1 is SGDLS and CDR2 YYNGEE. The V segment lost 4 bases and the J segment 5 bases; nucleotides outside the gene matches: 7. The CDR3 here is CASSPKQGGTEAFF. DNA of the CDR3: TGTGCCAGCAGCCCTAAACAGGGGGGGACTGAAGCTTTCTTT. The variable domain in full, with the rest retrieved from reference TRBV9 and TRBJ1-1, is DSGVTQTPKHLITATGQRVTLRCSPRSGDLSVYWYQQSLDQGLQFLIQYYNGEERAKGNILERFSAQQFPDLHSELNLSSLELGDSALYFCASSPKQGGTEAFFGQGTRLTVV.

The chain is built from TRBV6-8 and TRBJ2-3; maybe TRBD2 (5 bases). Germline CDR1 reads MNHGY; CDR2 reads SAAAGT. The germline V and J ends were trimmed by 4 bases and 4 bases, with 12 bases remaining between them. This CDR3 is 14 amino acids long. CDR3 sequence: CASSLSGWADTQYF. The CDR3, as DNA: TGTGCCAGCAGTTTGTCGGGGTGGGCAGATACGCAGTATTTT.

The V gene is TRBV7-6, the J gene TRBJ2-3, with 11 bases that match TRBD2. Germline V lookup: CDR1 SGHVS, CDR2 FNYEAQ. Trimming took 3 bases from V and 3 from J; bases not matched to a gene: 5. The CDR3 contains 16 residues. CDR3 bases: TGTGCCAGCAGCTTGGTAGCGGGAGGGATAACAGATACGCAGTATTTT. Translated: CASSLVAGGITDTQYF.

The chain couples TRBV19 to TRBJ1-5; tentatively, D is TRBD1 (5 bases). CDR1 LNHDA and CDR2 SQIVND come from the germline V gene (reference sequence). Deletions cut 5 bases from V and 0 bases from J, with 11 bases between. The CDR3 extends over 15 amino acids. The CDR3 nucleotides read TGTGCCAGTAGTCCGGGGCACCTTAGCAATCAGCCCCAGCATTTT. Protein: CASSPGHLSNQPQHF.

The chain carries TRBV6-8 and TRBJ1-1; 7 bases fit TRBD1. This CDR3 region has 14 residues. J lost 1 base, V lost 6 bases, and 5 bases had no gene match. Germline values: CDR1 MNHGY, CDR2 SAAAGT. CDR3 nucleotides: TGTGCCAGCAGAGGAGACAGGGCGAACACTGAAGCTTTCTTT. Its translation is CASRGDRANTEAFF.

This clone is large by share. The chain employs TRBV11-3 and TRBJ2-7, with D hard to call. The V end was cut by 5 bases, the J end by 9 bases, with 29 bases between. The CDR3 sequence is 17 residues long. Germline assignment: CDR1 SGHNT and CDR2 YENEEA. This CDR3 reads CASSPPSRTFHYTMQYV. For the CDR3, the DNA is TGTGCCAGCAGCCCCCCAAGCCGTACCTTTCACTATACGATGCAGTACGTC.

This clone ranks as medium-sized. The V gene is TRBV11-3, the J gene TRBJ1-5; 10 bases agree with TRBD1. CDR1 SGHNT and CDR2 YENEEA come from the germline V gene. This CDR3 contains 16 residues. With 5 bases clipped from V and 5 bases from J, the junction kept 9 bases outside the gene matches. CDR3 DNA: TGTGCCAGCAGCCCCCGGGACAGGGGACTTTATCAGCCCCAGCATTTT. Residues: CASSPRDRGLYQPQHF.

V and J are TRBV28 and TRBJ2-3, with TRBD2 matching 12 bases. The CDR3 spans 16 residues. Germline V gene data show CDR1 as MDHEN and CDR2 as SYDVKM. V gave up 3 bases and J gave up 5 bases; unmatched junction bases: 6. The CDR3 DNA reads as TGTGCCAGCAGTTTGGCTAGCGGGGGGGCTGTAGATACGCAGTATTTT. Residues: CASSLASGGAVDTQYF.

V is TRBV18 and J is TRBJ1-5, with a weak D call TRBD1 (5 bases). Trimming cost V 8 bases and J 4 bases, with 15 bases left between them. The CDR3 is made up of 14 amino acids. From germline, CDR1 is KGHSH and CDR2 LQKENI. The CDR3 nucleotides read TGTGCCAGCGGGGCCTCAGGCTTTAATCAGCCCCAGCATTTT. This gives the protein CASGASGFNQPQHF.

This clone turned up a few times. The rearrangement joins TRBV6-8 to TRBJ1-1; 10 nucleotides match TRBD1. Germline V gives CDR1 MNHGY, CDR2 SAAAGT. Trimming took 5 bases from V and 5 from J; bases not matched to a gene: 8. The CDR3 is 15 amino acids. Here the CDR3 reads CASSRRGQGVTEAFF. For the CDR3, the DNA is TGTGCCAGCAGTCGAAGAGGACAGGGGGTAACTGAAGCTTTCTTT.

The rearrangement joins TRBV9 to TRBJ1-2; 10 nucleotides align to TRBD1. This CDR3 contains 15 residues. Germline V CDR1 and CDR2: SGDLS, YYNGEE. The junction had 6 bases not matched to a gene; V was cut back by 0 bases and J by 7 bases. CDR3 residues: CASSVVETGGSGYTF. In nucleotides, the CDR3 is TGTGCCAGCAGCGTAGTCGAGACAGGGGGCTCTGGCTACACCTTC.

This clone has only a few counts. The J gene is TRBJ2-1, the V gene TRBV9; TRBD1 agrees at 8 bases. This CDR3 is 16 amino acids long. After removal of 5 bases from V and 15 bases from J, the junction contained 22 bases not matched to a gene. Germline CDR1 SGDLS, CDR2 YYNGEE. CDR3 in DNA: TGTGCCAGCAGTCTCAATGGACAGGGACTTTCCCCAGGCCCGTTCTTC. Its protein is CASSLNGQGLSPGPFF.

CDR3 sequence reads: CASSIVERQPQHF. CDR3 DNA: TGTGCCAGTAGTATAGTAGAGCGGCAGCCCCAGCATTTT. The chain couples TRBV19 to TRBJ1-5; D call uncertain. In germline, CDR1 is LNHDA, CDR2 SQIVND (reference sequence). V lost 1 base to trimming and J lost 7 bases, with 8 bases between them. This CDR3 comprises 13 residues.

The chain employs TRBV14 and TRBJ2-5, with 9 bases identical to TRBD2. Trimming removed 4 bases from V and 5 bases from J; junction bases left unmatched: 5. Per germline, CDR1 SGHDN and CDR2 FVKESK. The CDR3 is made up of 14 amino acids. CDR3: CASSLNAGGETQYF. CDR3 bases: TGTGCCAGCAGCCTAAATGCGGGAGGGGAGACCCAGTACTTC.

CDR3 in amino acids: CASRPDSINQPQHF. CDR3 nucleotide sequence: TGTGCCAGCAGGCCCGACAGCATTAATCAGCCCCAGCATTTT. This sequence joins TRBV9 and TRBJ1-5; possible D gene TRBD1, 5 bases. This CDR3 is built from 14 residues. Trimming stripped 5 bases from V and 4 bases from J, with 13 bases between. CDR1 SGDLS and CDR2 YYNGEE come from the germline V gene.

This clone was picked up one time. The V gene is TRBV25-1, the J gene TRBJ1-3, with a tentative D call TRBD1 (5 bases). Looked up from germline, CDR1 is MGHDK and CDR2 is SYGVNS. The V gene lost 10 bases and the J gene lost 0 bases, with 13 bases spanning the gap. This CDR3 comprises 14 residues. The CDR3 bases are TGTGCCACTGGGGCACAAACCTCTGGAAACACCATATATTTT. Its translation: CATGAQTSGNTIYF.

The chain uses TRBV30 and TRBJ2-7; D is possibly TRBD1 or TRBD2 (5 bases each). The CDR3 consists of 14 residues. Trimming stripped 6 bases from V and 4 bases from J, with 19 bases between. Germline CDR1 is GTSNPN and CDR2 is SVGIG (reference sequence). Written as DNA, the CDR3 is TGTGCCTGTCCTCGACCGGGGACCACATACGAGCAGTACTTC. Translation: CACPRPGTTYEQYF.

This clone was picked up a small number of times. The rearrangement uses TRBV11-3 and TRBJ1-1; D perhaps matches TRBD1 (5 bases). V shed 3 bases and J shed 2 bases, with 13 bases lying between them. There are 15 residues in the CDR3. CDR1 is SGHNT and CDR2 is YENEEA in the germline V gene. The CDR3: CASSLSYRDNTEAFF. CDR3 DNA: TGTGCCAGCAGCTTGAGCTATCGGGACAACACTGAAGCTTTCTTT.